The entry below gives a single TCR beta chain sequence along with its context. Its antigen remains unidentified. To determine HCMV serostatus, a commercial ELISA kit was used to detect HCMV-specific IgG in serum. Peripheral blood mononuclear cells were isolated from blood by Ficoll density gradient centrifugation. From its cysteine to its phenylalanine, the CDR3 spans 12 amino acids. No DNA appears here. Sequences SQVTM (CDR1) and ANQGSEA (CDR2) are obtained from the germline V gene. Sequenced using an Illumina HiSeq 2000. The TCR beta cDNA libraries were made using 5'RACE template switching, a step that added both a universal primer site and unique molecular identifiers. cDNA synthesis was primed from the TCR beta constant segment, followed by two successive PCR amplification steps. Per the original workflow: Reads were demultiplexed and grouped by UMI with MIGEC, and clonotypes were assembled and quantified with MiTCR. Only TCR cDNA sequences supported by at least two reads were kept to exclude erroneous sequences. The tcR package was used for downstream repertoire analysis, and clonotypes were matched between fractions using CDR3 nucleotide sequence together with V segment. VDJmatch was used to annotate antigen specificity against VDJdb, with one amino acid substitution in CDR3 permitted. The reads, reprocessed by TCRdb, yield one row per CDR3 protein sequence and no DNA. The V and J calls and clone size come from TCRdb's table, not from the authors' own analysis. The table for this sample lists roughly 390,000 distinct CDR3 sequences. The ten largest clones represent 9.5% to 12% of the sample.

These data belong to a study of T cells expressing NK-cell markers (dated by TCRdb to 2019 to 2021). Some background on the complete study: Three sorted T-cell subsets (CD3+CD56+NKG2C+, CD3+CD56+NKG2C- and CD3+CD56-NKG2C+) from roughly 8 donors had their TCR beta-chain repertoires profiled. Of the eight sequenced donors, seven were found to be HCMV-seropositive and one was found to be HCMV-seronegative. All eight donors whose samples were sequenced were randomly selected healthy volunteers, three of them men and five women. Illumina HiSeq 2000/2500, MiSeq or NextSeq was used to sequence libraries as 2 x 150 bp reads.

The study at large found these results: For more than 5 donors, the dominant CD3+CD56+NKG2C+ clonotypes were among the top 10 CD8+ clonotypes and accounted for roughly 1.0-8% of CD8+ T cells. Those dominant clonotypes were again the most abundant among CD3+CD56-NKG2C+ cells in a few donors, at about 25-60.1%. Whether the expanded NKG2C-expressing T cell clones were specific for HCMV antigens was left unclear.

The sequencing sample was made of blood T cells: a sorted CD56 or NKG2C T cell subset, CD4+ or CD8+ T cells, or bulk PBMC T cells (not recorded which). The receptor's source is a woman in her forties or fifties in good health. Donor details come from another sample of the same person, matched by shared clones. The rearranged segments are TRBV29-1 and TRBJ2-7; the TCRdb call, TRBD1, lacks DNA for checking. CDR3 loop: CSVAGTGAEQYF.